The present T cell receptor (beta chain) was sequenced within a study of blood T cells in healthy people across ages (dated by TCRdb to 2015 to 2017). Regarding the research as a whole: In model experiments, template switching captured roughly one uniquely barcoded TCR beta cDNA molecule for every two T cells. To track age-related changes in TCR beta repertoire diversity, the study relied on deep sequencing normalized with unique cDNA molecular identifiers. Four age groups were formed from the donors: young (average roughly 15 years), middle-aged (just under 40), aged (roughly 59) and long-lived (approximately 80). For two donors (one aged 18 to 29 and one aged 80 or older), the study analyzed two additional independent replicas of 1 million unique cDNA reads from the same blood draw. Findings and caveats that apply to the study as a whole: Conclusive comparison of naive and antigen-experienced compartments was prevented by the profiling of bulk unsorted PBMCs. Compared with the aged group, the long-lived group had more naive CD4+ T cells, fewer expanded clones and increased TCR diversity, a pattern suggesting age selection. Donor CMV infection status was unknown, potentially confounding age-related changes in expanded clonotypes. Observed TCR beta diversity per million T cells fell roughly linearly with age, and a significant reduction was already apparent by age about 38. Estimates of total diversity based on one million sequenced T cells were regarded as lower bounds and as underestimates. A strong correlation was found between observed TCR beta diversity and the percentage of naive T cells measured by flow cytometry.

Systemically healthy Caucasian individuals from Russia, 35 to 50 in total and aged about 6 to 95 years, were included as donors. Roughly 9.5 milliliters of peripheral blood were drawn from each donor into EDTA-treated Vacutainer tubes. PBMCs were isolated by Ficoll-Paque density-gradient centrifugation, with at least 6 million obtained per sample. Trizol reagent was used to extract total RNA from the PBMCs, yielding at least 6 micrograms per sample. For every donor, flow cytometry on a PBMC aliquot measured the percentage of naive CD45RAhigh/CD27high T cells. This clonotype was observed many times. What antigen it recognizes has not been identified. Per-base qualities were not stored, and no clone one base away is much larger. Trimming costs V 0 bases and J 8 bases, and their ends lie 17 bases apart. The CDR3 holds 15 amino acids from the cysteine to the phenylalanine. Here the CDR3 DNA is all that survives: 45 bases in frame from base 1. As encoded in the germline V gene, CDR1 is SGDLS while CDR2 is YYNGEE.

The library was built by means of 5' RACE. The reads were generated on an Illumina HiSeq 2500. The second PCR ran for about 6 to 12 cycles and used a J-beta primer mix along with a sample-barcoded 5' primer. A template-switch 5' adaptor carrying 12 random nucleotides introduced a unique molecular identifier onto each TCR beta cDNA molecule. Each sample yielded at least 2.5 million CDR3-containing paired-end reads. First-strand cDNA synthesis was performed from all RNA using the Mint cDNA synthesis kit, with priming by a TRBC-specific oligonucleotide. Following uracil-DNA glycosylase treatment, all cDNA underwent a first 18-cycle PCR with the universal primers M1SS and BC2_uni_R. The authors processed their data as follows. Each sample was normalized by randomly selecting 1 million high-quality reads, each carrying a distinct molecular identifier. Reads sharing molecular identifiers were discarded rather than binned into consensus sequences. MiTCR, with a Q25 quality threshold and the strictest error-elimination algorithm, was used for CDR3 identification, clonotype clustering and error correction. Lower-bound total TCR beta diversity was estimated with a nonparametric unseen species model using Euler transformation. TCRdb reprocessed the public reads (quality trimming at Q25 with fastp, clone calling with MiXCR) and kept in-frame beta chains. A single entry per CDR3 protein holds the most common genes and DNA from its merged rows. TCRdb's processing, not the authors', yielded these V and J calls. The sample records more than 750,000 distinct CDR3 sequences, under 35% of which are singletons. The ten largest make up about a tenth of the sample.

These data were also filed under a second study, of T cells of mothers and their children. The second study's authors report: Nine systemically healthy Caucasian individuals served as donors, namely three mothers together with their six children. cDNA synthesis consumed the entire amount of extracted RNA, loaded at around 1.5 ug RNA in each 15 ul reaction. In the second PCR, the M1S primer added sample barcodes and 2-4 random nucleotides. Each mother yielded over 10 million TCR beta CDR3 reads and each child 3 million or so reads. Thymic selection similarly shapes TCR recombination output in related and unrelated pairs, with minor effect from inherited differences. Normalized repertoire overlap was always found to be slightly, but never significantly, higher in related mother-child pairs than in unrelated mother-child pairs. No persistent microchimeric T cell clones were found, with a detection sensitivity of approximately 95 clones per million clonotypes. In the study, deep NGS was used to compare the TCR beta repertoires of mothers and children, and features distinguishing related mother-child pairs from unrelated individuals were sought. The mean age was roughly 36 +/- 4 years for the mothers and about 12 +/- 4 years for the children. Libraries were sequenced on Illumina HiSeq 2000 with 100+100 nt paired-end reads after adapter ligation with NEBNext reagents. To prevent cross-contamination, the mother and child libraries were prepared a month apart and were sequenced in separate runs. Each donor had between roughly 450,000 and 2,300,000 distinct TCR beta clonotypes identified. Naive TCR beta clonotypes were estimated from low-frequency clonotypes matched to each donor's FACS-determined naive share, without sorting.

The TCR originated in a woman between 35 and 50 years old in good health. This receptor chain uses TRBV9 and TRBJ1-1; the D gene identity is not certain. Sequenced input: blood. The CDR3 region: CASSVGMGSAEEAFF. The DNA sequence follows: TGTGCCAGCAGCGTAGGGATGGGATCGGCTGAGGAAGCTTTCTTT.